Listed below are T cell receptor beta chains from one sample, sequenced in a study of shared clonotypes between healthy human individuals. Only in-frame clones appear in the TCRdb table, and some are missing; sequencing was by immunoSEQ multiplex PCR. The data hold some 630,000 clones, with 90% to 97% observed a single time. Sequencing was performed on naive CD8+ T cells sorted from blood. The receptors here all came from a woman aged 25 to 39 in good health. Both conserved end residues are part of each CDR3. The D gene is left open where the match is weak.

d_gene,len,v_gene,j_gene,CDR3nt,CDR3aa
NA,15,TRBV7-9,TRBJ1-1,TGTGCCAGCAGCTTCGGTGAGAAAATGAACACTGAAGCTTTCTTT,CASSFGEKMNTEAFF
NA,11,TRBV6-5,TRBJ1-2,TGTGCCAGCAGTTCCACGTTGGGACTTCACTTC,CASSSTLGLHF
NA,17,TRBV28,TRBJ2-2,TGTGCCAGCAGGCACCCTACAGGGACAACGAACACCGGGGAGCTGTTTTTT,CASRHPTGTTNTGELFF
NA,13,TRBV10-3,TRBJ1-1,TGTGCCATCAGTGAGGATCCACGGGACCAAGCTTTCTTT,CAISEDPRDQAFF
NA,13,TRBV28,TRBJ1-4,TGTGCCAGCAGCCCACCCTCTAATGAAAAACTGTTTTTT,CASSPPSNEKLFF
TRBD2,16,TRBV7-3,TRBJ2-3,TGTGCCAGCAGCTTATTAGCGGGAGGGGTCACAGATACGCAGTATTTT,CASSLLAGGVTDTQYF
NA,14,TRBV28,TRBJ1-4,TGTGCCAGCAGTTTGGTGGGGTCCTCGGAAAAACTGTTTTTT,CASSLVGSSEKLFF
TRBD2,19,TRBV5-1,TRBJ2-1,TGCGCCAGCAGCTCCGAGGGGACTAGCGGGATTAGCTCCTACAATGAGCAGTTCTTC,CASSSEGTSGISSYNEQFF
TRBD2,15,TRBV9,TRBJ2-5,TGTGCCAGCAGCCTCAGCGGGGGGGTGTCGGAGACCCAGTACTTC,CASSLSGGVSETQYF
NA,14,TRBV7-8,TRBJ2-7,TGTGCCAGCAGCTTGGGACGGCTGCTTTACGAGCAGTACTTC,CASSLGRLLYEQYF
NA,14,TRBV27,TRBJ1-4,TGTGCCAGCAGTTTAGTTGCAACTAATGAAAAACTGTTTTTT,CASSLVATNEKLFF
NA,15,TRBV19,TRBJ2-7,TGTGCCAGTAGTATAGTTTATATCCGGCAGGACGAGCAGTACTTC,CASSIVYIRQDEQYF
NA,13,TRBV28,TRBJ1-2,TGTGCCAGCAGTTTACTTGGAAACTATGGCTACACCTTC,CASSLLGNYGYTF
NA,13,TRBV28,TRBJ1-5,TGTGCCAGCAGTTTGCGGGGGCTTCAGCCCCAGCATTTT,CASSLRGLQPQHF
TRBD1,14,TRBV7-9,TRBJ2-7,TGTGCCAGCAGCCCGTCGACAGGGACCTACGAGCAGTACTTC,CASSPSTGTYEQYF
NA,15,TRBV11-2,TRBJ1-3,TGTGCCAGCAGCTTAGGCCGCCCCCCGGGAAACACCATATATTTT,CASSLGRPPGNTIYF